The 25 T cell receptor beta chains given below trace back to one sample, sequenced in a study of T cells in Graves' hyperthyroidism and ophthalmopathy. TCR beta CDR3 regions were amplified from RNA. In the first-round RT-PCR of the TCR CDR3, the HTBI primer set was used. Each CDR3 protein gets one entry after TCRdb re-called the multiplex PCR reads with MiXCR. The table has roughly 570,000 distinct CDR3 sequences, roughly 46% seen once. Sample: peripheral blood or thyroid tissue (not recorded which). These receptors all come from an adult woman with Graves' disease, either hyperthyroidism or ophthalmopathy (not recorded which).

This clonotype appeared a few times. This sequence joins TRBV15 and TRBJ2-5; 10 nucleotides line up with TRBD1. Germline V gene data show CDR1 as LNHNV and CDR2 as YYDKDF (reference sequence). This CDR3 spans 15 amino acids. The V segment lost 3 bases and the J segment 5 bases; nucleotides outside the gene matches: 6. The CDR3 bases are TGTGCCACCAGCAGCGGGACAGGGGCCGGGGAGACCCAGTACTTC. Protein: CATSSGTGAGETQYF.

As to this clonotype: Mismatch with germline at one junction end may stem from a read error. The genes are TRBV7-9 and TRBJ2-7; 8 nucleotides line up with TRBD2. Per the germline V gene, CDR1 is SEHNR and CDR2 is FQNEAQ (reference sequence). The CDR3 covers 16 residues. The CDR3 DNA sequence: TGTGCCACCCATCCGGGAGGGGCGGGGCGCTCCTACGAGCAATACTTC. Translating gives CATHPGGAGRSYEQYF. Using reference TRBV7-9 and TRBJ2-7 for the parts outside the CDR3, the full variable domain is DTGVSQNPRHKITKRGQNVTFRCDPISEHNRLYWYRQTLGQGPEFLTYFQNEAQLEKSRLLSDRFSAERPKGSFSTLEIQRTEQGDSAMYLCATHPGGAGRSYEQYFGPGTRLTVT.

With regard to this clonotype: The conserved phenylalanine or tryptophan normally closing the CDR3 is absent here, so this likely arose from a read error. The DNA is left out, because the CDR3 cannot be placed on it with certainty; the CDR3 is given as TCRdb lists it. The J gene is TRBJ2-2, the V gene TRBV9; the DNA was not compared with TRBD1, the D call given in the table. CDR1 is SGDLS, CDR2 YYNGEE, per germline. Ends included, the CDR3 has 8 residues. CDR3 residues: CASSVGPG.

The chain carries TRBV7-8 and TRBJ2-7; D is perhaps TRBD1 (5 bases). The germline CDR1 and CDR2 sequences are SGHVS and FQNEAQ. The V and J ends lost 5 bases and 0 bases respectively, with 14 bases between them. This CDR3 comprises 15 residues. CDR3 loop: CASSLGHPSSYEQYF. In nucleotides, the CDR3 is TGTGCCAGCAGCCTGGGGCACCCCAGCTCCTACGAGCAGTACTTC. Looking up the rest from reference TRBV7-8 and TRBJ2-7 gives the full variable domain: GAGVSQSPRYKVAKRGQDVALRCDPISGHVSLFWYQQALGQGPEFLTYFQNEAQLDKSGLPSDRFFAERPEGSVSTLKIQRTQQEDSAVYLCASSLGHPSSYEQYFGPGTRLTVT.

The J gene is TRBJ2-2, the V gene TRBV12-5; 11 bases fit TRBD2. The CDR3 loop spans 16 amino acids. V shed 2 bases, J shed 4 bases, and the junction held 3 bases outside the gene matches. In germline, CDR1 is LGHNT, CDR2 FRNRAP. Here the CDR3 DNA reads TGTGCTAGTGGTTTGTTTAGCGGGAGGGCCACCGGGGAGCTGTTTTTT. Residues: CASGLFSGRATGELFF. The entire variable domain, with the rest obtained from reference TRBV12-5 and TRBJ2-2, is as follows: DARVTQTPRHKVTEMGQEVTMRCQPILGHNTVFWYRQTMMQGLELLAYFRNRAPLDDSGMPKDRFSAEMPDATLATLKIQPSEPRDSAVYFCASGLFSGRATGELFFGEGSRLTVL.

V is TRBV20-1 and J is TRBJ2-5; D is unclear. This CDR3 is 9 amino acids long. The germline V and J ends were trimmed by 4 bases and 5 bases, with 2 bases remaining between them. The germline V gene has CDR1 DFQATT and CDR2 SNEGSKA (reference sequence). This chain's CDR3 is CSATETQYF. The CDR3 nucleotides read TGCAGTGCTACTGAGACCCAGTACTTC.

The CDR3 bases are TGTGCCAGCAGCGCAAGCAGGACCGGTTCACCCCTCCACTTT. Its translation is CASSASRTGSPLHF. The chain couples TRBV7-6 to TRBJ1-6; no reliable D call. The CDR3 length is 14 residues. CDR1 and CDR2 from the germline V gene are SGHVS and FNYEAQ. Trimming took 5 bases from V and 9 from J, leaving 14 bases between them. Using reference TRBV7-6 and TRBJ1-6 for the parts outside the CDR3, the full variable domain is GAGVSQSPRYKVTKRGQDVALRCDPISGHVSLYWYRQALGQGPEFLTYFNYEAQQDKSGLPNDRFSAERPEGSISTLTIQRTEQRDSAMYRCASSASRTGSPLHFGNGTRLTVT.

This clonotype was seen ten or more times. The chain links TRBV24-1 to TRBJ1-1; 10 nucleotides line up with TRBD1. Germline V gene lookup returns CDR1 KGHDR and CDR2 SFDVKD. This CDR3 spans 15 amino acids. The V gene end was trimmed by 3 bases and the J gene end by 3 bases; junction bases not matched to a gene: 3. The CDR3 nucleotides read TGTGCCACCAGTGATCCTGGGACAGGGGACACTGAAGCTTTCTTT. Amino acids: CATSDPGTGDTEAFF.

This clonotype has ten or more counts. This chain uses TRBV5-1 with TRBJ2-7, with D unclear. Trimming took off 0 bases at V and 2 bases at J, with 15 bases between the two ends. The CDR3 length is 16 residues. Germline values: CDR1 SGHRS, CDR2 YFSETQ. The CDR3 reads CASSLAQGRGTYEQYF. The CDR3 nucleotides are TGCGCCAGCAGCTTGGCCCAAGGACGAGGAACCTACGAGCAGTACTTC. The whole variable domain, filled in from reference TRBV5-1 and TRBJ2-7, reads KAGVTQTPRYLIKTRGQQVTLSCSPISGHRSVSWYQQTPGQGLQFLFEYFSETQRNKGNFPGRFSGRQFSNSRSEMNVSTLELGDSALYLCASSLAQGRGTYEQYFGPGTRLTVT.

The chain carries TRBV25-1 and TRBJ1-1, with 7 bases lining up with TRBD1. The CDR3 contains 16 residues. Germline V lookup: CDR1 MGHDK, CDR2 SYGVNS. The V gene end was trimmed by 8 bases and the J gene end by 8 bases; junction bases not matched to a gene: 20. CDR3: CASSLLAVTGSIEAFF. In nucleotides, the CDR3 is TGTGCCAGCTCGCTGCTAGCGGTGACAGGGTCTATCGAAGCTTTCTTT.

This clonotype was seen at least ten times. For the CDR3, the DNA is TGTGCCAGCAGCGGTCCTCGGCAGGCCTCCTACGAGCAGTACTTC. It encodes CASSGPRQASYEQYF. J is TRBJ2-7 and V is TRBV6-1; unclear D gene. The V and J ends lost 6 bases and 0 bases respectively, with 15 bases between them. Germline loops: CDR1 MNHNS, CDR2 SASEGT. This CDR3 has 15 amino acids.

The table lists this clonotype with a few counts. The chain combines TRBV2 with TRBJ1-5, with 7 bases matching TRBD1. V lost 6 bases, J lost 5 bases, and 4 bases stayed unmatched. Germline V gene data show CDR1 as SNHLY and CDR2 as FYNNEI. This CDR3 region has 13 residues. CDR3 region: CASRGDSDQPQHF. Written as DNA, the CDR3 is TGTGCCAGCAGAGGGGACAGCGATCAGCCCCAGCATTTT.

Of note for this clonotype: The junction departs from germline at one end; a sequencing error may be responsible. V usage is TRBV10-3 and J usage is TRBJ2-3, with D perhaps matching TRBD1 (6 bases). CDR1 and CDR2 (germline): ENHRY, SYGVKD. This CDR3 spans 15 amino acids. CDR3 protein: CASSEGSGGTDTQYF. The CDR3, as DNA: TGTGCCAGCAGTGAGGGGTCAGGGGGCACAGATACGCAGTATTTT.

The chain uses TRBV19 and TRBJ1-2; the D is unclear. In germline, CDR1 is LNHDA, CDR2 SQIVND (reference sequence). CDR3 length: 10 amino acids. V gave up 7 bases and J gave up 12 bases, with 12 bases separating them. In nucleotides, the CDR3 is TGTGCCAGTATCAACTCTGGAAACACCTTC. Amino acid sequence: CASINSGNTF.

This clonotype has at least ten counts. This sequence joins TRBV2 and TRBJ1-2; D call uncertain. This CDR3 has 13 residues. V lost 6 bases, J lost 5 bases, and 13 bases lay in between. The germline CDR1 and CDR2 sequences are SNHLY and FYNNEI. The CDR3 spells CASSIEEGYGYTF. The DNA for the CDR3 is TGTGCCAGCAGCATTGAGGAAGGTTATGGCTACACCTTC.

The rearrangement uses TRBV5-6 and TRBJ1-3; possible D gene TRBD1, 5 bases. The CDR3 spans 15 residues. Trimming stripped 0 bases from V and 4 bases from J, with 11 bases between. CDR1 SGHDT and CDR2 YYEEEE come from the germline V gene. The CDR3 nucleotides are TGTGCCAGCAGCTTGGTTGGAGGGGACGGAAACACCATATATTTT. It yields the protein CASSLVGGDGNTIYF.

This clonotype has only a few counts. This rearrangement joins TRBV15 to TRBJ1-1, with D unresolved. V was trimmed by 0 bases and J by 3 bases, leaving 8 bases between them. This CDR3 comprises 14 residues. The germline gives CDR1 LNHNV, CDR2 YYDKDF (reference sequence). This CDR3 is CATSRDPTDTEAFF. The CDR3 bases are TGTGCCACCAGCAGAGATCCGACCGACACTGAAGCTTTCTTT. Variable domain in full (rest from reference TRBV15 and TRBJ1-1): DAMVIQNPRYQVTQFGKPVTLSCSQTLNHNVMYWYQQKSSQAPKLLFHYYDKDFNNEADTPDNFQSRRPNTSFCFLDIRSPGLGDTAMYLCATSRDPTDTEAFFGQGTRLTVV.

Many counts were recorded for this clonotype. The chain recombines TRBV15 with TRBJ1-2; D might be TRBD1 (6 bases). From germline, CDR1 is LNHNV and CDR2 YYDKDF (reference sequence). V lost 3 bases, J lost 6 bases, and 11 bases lay in between. The CDR3 extends over 13 amino acids. CDR3: CATSRPQGHGYTF. The CDR3 DNA reads TGTGCCACCAGCAGGCCACAGGGCCATGGCTACACCTTC.

This clonotype was recorded many times. V usage is TRBV7-3 and J usage is TRBJ1-6; D might be TRBD1 (5 bases). Looked up from germline, CDR1 is SGHTA and CDR2 is FQGTGA. The CDR3 contains 14 residues. With 5 bases removed from V and 9 bases from J, the gap between germline ends came to 14 bases. The DNA for the CDR3 is TGTGCCAGCAGCGAGGGGCAGACCTTTTCACCCCTCCACTTT. This codes for CASSEGQTFSPLHF.

This chain joins TRBV7-2 and TRBJ1-2, with a tentative D call TRBD1 (5 bases). The CDR3 consists of 13 residues. CDR1 is SGHTA and CDR2 is FQGNSA in the germline V gene. With 6 bases removed from V and 11 bases from J, the gap between germline ends came to 19 bases. Here the CDR3 reads CASSDSGPRGYTF. The DNA for the CDR3 is TGTGCCAGCAGTGATTCGGGCCCGAGGGGATACACCTTC.

The V call is TRBV20-1, the J call TRBJ2-7, with 10 bases identical to TRBD2. Trimming cost V 4 bases and J 2 bases; bases outside gene matches: 8. CDR1 DFQATT and CDR2 SNEGSKA come from the germline V gene (reference sequence). CDR3 length: 15 residues. The CDR3 loop reads CSAIIRTSGPYEQYF. CDR3 nucleotides: TGCAGTGCTATTATTAGGACTAGCGGCCCCTACGAGCAGTACTTC.

This clonotype was counted many times. The chain carries TRBV12-3 or TRBV12-4 and TRBJ1-1, with D uncertain. V dropped 1 base and J dropped 1 base, with 13 bases sitting between them. This CDR3 contains 16 residues. This chain's CDR3 is CASSLEAGPRNTEAFF. In nucleotides, the CDR3 is TGTGCCAGCAGTTTAGAGGCAGGTCCGAGGAACACTGAAGCTTTCTTT.

Remarks on this clonotype: The junction differs from germline at one of its ends, possibly a read error. This sequence joins TRBV5-1 and TRBJ1-2; the D is unclear. CDR1 SGHRS and CDR2 YFSETQ come from the germline V gene. This CDR3 comprises 14 residues. The CDR3 is CASSLSLRNYGYTF. CDR3 bases: TGCGCCAGCAGCTTGTCGTTGCGGAACTACGGCTACACCTTC.

This clonotype was seen ten or more times. The V call is TRBV20-1, the J call TRBJ1-5; 7 bases match TRBD1. This CDR3 is built from 14 residues. Germline V gives CDR1 DFQATT, CDR2 SNEGSKA (reference sequence). Losses at the gene ends were 3 bases for V and 6 bases for J; bases not matched to a gene: 8. The CDR3 DNA reads TGCAGTGCTAGGCGGGCAGGGGGTAGTCAGCCCCAGCATTTT. Encoded protein: CSARRAGGSQPQHF.

This chain uses TRBV20-1 with TRBJ1-2; 7 positions agree with TRBD1. From germline, CDR1 is DFQATT and CDR2 SNEGSKA (reference sequence). The junction had 4 bases not matched to a gene; V was cut back by 2 bases and J by 4 bases. The CDR3 has 13 residues. CDR3 in amino acids: CSARPTGSYGYTF. For the CDR3, the DNA is TGCAGTGCTAGACCGACAGGGAGCTATGGCTACACCTTC.